This TCR beta chain emerged from a study of control samples from healthy donors and cancer patients. V was clipped by 0 bases and J by 2 bases, with 19 bases between them. Germline V gene data show CDR1 as SGHVS and CDR2 as FQNEAQ. There are 19 residues in the CDR3. Only in-frame clones appear in the TCRdb table, and some are missing; sequencing was by immunoSEQ multiplex PCR. The sample includes about 130,000 clones, more than 70% of them seen just once. The sample taken for sequencing was blood. The source is a man aged 50 to 60 in good health. The chain has TRBV7-8 and TRBJ1-4, with D maybe TRBD1 (6 bases). The CDR3 DNA sequence: TGTGCCAGCAGCTTAGCGTGGCAGGGGATGGGTGAGACTAATGAAAAACTGTTTTTT. Translating gives CASSLAWQGMGETNEKLFF. Variable domain in full (rest from reference TRBV7-8 and TRBJ1-4): GAGVSQSPRYKVAKRGQDVALRCDPISGHVSLFWYQQALGQGPEFLTYFQNEAQLDKSGLPSDRFFAERPEGSVSTLKIQRTQQEDSAVYLCASSLAWQGMGETNEKLFFGSGTQLSVL.